A selection of T cell receptor beta chains follows, all from one sample in a study of blood T cell repertoires in COVID-19. Generated by immunoSEQ multiplex PCR, the TCRdb table keeps only in-frame clones and is missing some. The repertoire includes roughly 46,000 clones, about 87% of them detected once, and 15% to 20% sits in the top ten. Sample: peripheral blood. These receptors all come from a human donor in a cohort sampled during active COVID-19. The conserved cysteine and the conserved F or W are not part of the CDR3 here.

j_gene,v_gene,CDR3aa
TRBJ2-2,TRBV28,ASSSDFTGELF
TRBJ2-3,TRBV7-6,ASSFGGGTDTQY
TRBJ1-2,TRBV6-2/TRBV6-3,ASSYTGDGYT
TRBJ2-7,TRBV15,ATSRDLLAGGPYEQY
TRBJ2-5,TRBV27,ASSLSFGQGIETQY
TRBJ2-7,TRBV27,ASSLSVTSSYEQY
TRBJ2-5,TRBV7-8,ASSLAGTARRETQY
TRBJ2-1,TRBV4-3,ASSQDLKSSYNEQF
TRBJ1-5,TRBV7-9,ASSHLGNQPQH
TRBJ1-3,TRBV4-1,ASSLNPGNGNTIY
TRBJ2-7,TRBV19,ASSPGVPYEQY
TRBJ1-4,TRBV27,ATAPMAGRNEKLF
TRBJ2-7,TRBV19,ASSTTLAGSYEQY
TRBJ1-4,TRBV14,ASSQRTGEKLF
TRBJ2-2,TRBV25-1,ASSDRTGGTGELF
TRBJ2-7,TRBV30,AWSLAGGYEQY
TRBJ2-7,TRBV5-8,ASSFRGLAGH
TRBJ2-2,TRBV7-9,ASSSRDRVFTGELF
TRBJ2-1,TRBV30,AWSVVAGGNEQF
TRBJ2-3,TRBV27,ASRLAGGPPDTQY
TRBJ1-2,TRBV5-8,ASSRGQLYGYT
TRBJ2-7,TRBV19,ASSITGGRTYEQY
TRBJ2-7,TRBV29-1,SVAGTGGYEQY
TRBJ2-3,TRBV5-1,ASSSTGGGALADTQY
TRBJ2-3,TRBV9,ASSGATSGASTDTQY
TRBJ2-3,TRBV6-8,ARPGGEPSTDTQY
TRBJ1-1,TRBV10-3,AISWGPYTEAF
TRBJ1-2,TRBV27,ASNSLQGAHDGYT
TRBJ2-7,TRBV5-1,ASSPGTTYEQY
TRBJ2-7,TRBV5-4,ASSSGTSGGASYEQY
TRBJ1-4,TRBV10-2,ATRDRGVGNEKLF
TRBJ1-4,TRBV7-8,ASSYWDRGPKNEKLF
TRBJ2-7,TRBV5-1,ASSSGTGEYEQY
TRBJ2-7,TRBV9,ASSDSTGASEQY
TRBJ2-7,TRBV28,ASSLWARGSYEQY
TRBJ1-2,TRBV29-1,SGPGGREGYT
TRBJ2-2,TRBV5-1,ASSLEGRAGNTGELF
TRBJ2-5,TRBV9,ASSGVGGLETQY
TRBJ1-2,TRBV4-2,ASSQDRGQIPYGYT
TRBJ2-3,TRBV6-2/TRBV6-3,ASSYSLAESTDTQY
TRBJ2-7,TRBV24-1,ATSDSRRGSSYEQY
TRBJ2-2,TRBV7-8,ASSPLQGTGTSGRAKETGELF
TRBJ2-7,TRBV3-1/TRBV3-2,ASSLPGTTYEQY
TRBJ2-2,TRBV6-4,ASSEEGWTGELF
TRBJ1-2,TRBV2,ASSEERGRGYGYT
TRBJ2-3,TRBV3-1/TRBV3-2,ASSQDLGAGTDTQY
TRBJ2-6,TRBV5-1,ASSPGTVASSGANVLT
TRBJ2-7,TRBV3-1/TRBV3-2,ASSPTDRTPNEQY
TRBJ2-7,TRBV4-1,ASSQNSNLGSYEQY
TRBJ2-7,TRBV5-1,ASSRGTQGAHGPEQY
TRBJ2-7,TRBV27,ASSLGQGSYEQY
TRBJ2-6,TRBV1,TSSQVLAAFSANVLT
TRBJ1-1,TRBV9,ASSALQGTPYTEAF
TRBJ2-3,TRBV7-2,ASSLSTDTQY
TRBJ2-5,TRBV19,ASSISSGSQETQY
TRBJ1-3,TRBV7-9,ASSFPGDSGNTIY